This entry lists 21 T cell receptor beta chains sequenced from one sample in a study of cytotoxic CD8 clonotypes in ibrutinib-treated CLL. Profiled with immunoSEQ multiplex PCR; TCRdb holds only in-frame clones, not every one. The repertoire holds fewer than 200,000 clones, with roughly 80% as singletons. The sequences come from PBMCs, collected after 24 months of ibrutinib treatment. The receptors originated from a human donor with chronic lymphocytic leukemia.

V usage is TRBV5-4 and J usage is TRBJ2-2; TRBD1 matches 9 bases. CDR3 size: 15 residues. Trimming removed 4 bases from V and 4 bases from J; junction bases left unmatched: 5. Germline CDR1 is SGHNT and CDR2 is YYREEE (reference sequence). CDR3 sequence: CASSPGTGSTGELFF. The CDR3 DNA reads as TGTGCCAGCAGCCCCGGGACAGGGAGCACCGGGGAGCTGTTTTTT.

The chain is built from TRBV19 and TRBJ1-5; D gene uncertain. Trimming removed 6 bases from V and 4 bases from J, with 10 bases in between. The CDR3 runs 13 residues. Germline CDR1 reads LNHDA; CDR2 reads SQIVND (reference sequence). For the CDR3, the DNA is TGTGCCAGTAGGTTTGGTCAAAATCAGCCCCAGCATTTT. It is translated as CASRFGQNQPQHF.

In this sample, this clone turned up once. DNA for the CDR3: TGTGCCTGGATGAAGGGGGCTGGGCAGCCCCAGCATTTT. Translated, it gives CAWMKGAGQPQHF. The chain is built from TRBV30 and TRBJ1-5; 7 positions match TRBD1. This CDR3 region has 13 residues. CDR1 GTSNPN and CDR2 SVGIG come from the germline V gene (reference sequence). The trim removed 4 bases at V and 7 bases at J, leaving 7 bases unmatched.

In its sample, this clone was seen many times. This chain joins TRBV28 and TRBJ1-5; TRBD1 might be the D (5 bases). Germline-derived CDR1 and CDR2 are MDHEN and SYDVKM. V was pared by 7 bases and J by 3 bases, with 13 bases between. The CDR3 contains 14 residues. The CDR3 nucleotides read TGTGCCAGCACTGCCGGGACGAACAATCAGCCCCAGCATTTT. Its translation is CASTAGTNNQPQHF.

This rearrangement joins TRBV6-6 to TRBJ1-3, with 7 bases lining up with TRBD1. V trimming: 10 bases; J trimming: 0 bases; junction bases outside the gene matches: 12. Germline CDR1 and CDR2: MNHNY and SVGAGI (reference sequence). The CDR3 spans 16 residues. CDR3 bases: TGTGCCACCTCGATTTCGGGACAGATCTCTGGAAACACCATATATTTT. Its translation: CATSISGQISGNTIYF.

Concerning this clone: A junction boundary mismatches the germline segment, possibly from a read error. V and J are TRBV6-5 and TRBJ1-4, with 9 bases lining up with TRBD1. The length of the CDR3 is 15 residues. From germline, CDR1 is MNHEY and CDR2 SVGAGI. The CDR3 sequence is CASSNSWDRAEKLFF. CDR3 DNA sequence: TGTGCCAGCAGTAACTCCTGGGACAGGGCTGAAAAACTGTTTTTT.

The chain couples TRBV6-4 to TRBJ1-1, with TRBD1 matching over 9 bases. CDR3 length: 16 residues. Trimming removed 0 bases from V and 4 bases from J; junction bases left unmatched: 6. The V gene's germline CDR1 is MRHNA and CDR2 SNTAGT. CDR3 protein: CASSDSPGTGSTEAFF. The CDR3 DNA follows: TGTGCCAGCAGTGACTCACCCGGGACAGGGTCCACTGAAGCTTTCTTT.

The chain uses TRBV14 and TRBJ1-3; the D is unclear. Per the germline V gene, CDR1 is SGHDN and CDR2 is FVKESK. The CDR3 is 16 amino acids. V was pared by 1 base and J by 4 bases, with 14 bases between. The CDR3 DNA reads as TGTGCCAGCAGCCAAGTAGTCGGAGGGTACGGAAACACCATATATTTT. Translating it yields CASSQVVGGYGNTIYF.

V and J are TRBV19 and TRBJ2-5; 8 nucleotides match TRBD1. The CDR3 runs 15 residues. Unmatched junction bases numbered 10, after V lost 6 bases and J lost 4 bases. Germline loops: CDR1 LNHDA, CDR2 SQIVND (reference sequence). The CDR3 DNA reads TGTGCCAGTAGGAACGGCGGACAGGGTGGAGAGACCCAGTACTTC. Residues: CASRNGGQGGETQYF.

The CDR3 reads CASSSWVPPYGYTF. For the CDR3, the DNA is TGTGCCAGCAGCTCCTGGGTCCCGCCTTATGGCTACACCTTC. V is TRBV5-6 and J is TRBJ1-2; D remains unclear. V lost 3 bases and J 5 bases, leaving 14 bases between the germline ends. This CDR3 contains 14 residues. CDR1 and CDR2 (germline): SGHDT, YYEEEE.

This sequence joins TRBV6-5 and TRBJ2-7, with 12 positions matching TRBD2. Germline CDR1 is MNHEY and CDR2 is SVGAGI. V lost 6 bases to trimming and J lost 4 bases; unmatched junction nucleotides: 4. The CDR3 is made up of 14 amino acids. This chain's CDR3 is CASRGLAGRYEQYF. DNA of the CDR3: TGTGCCAGCAGGGGACTAGCGGGTAGATACGAGCAGTACTTC.

The rearrangement links TRBV10-3 to TRBJ1-2; 7 bases agree with TRBD1. Germline V CDR1 and CDR2: ENHRY, SYGVKD. V was pared by 3 bases and J by 0 bases, with 7 bases of the junction left unmatched. The CDR3 is 16 amino acids. The CDR3 DNA is TGTGCCATCAGTGACCCCGGGACAGCATCTAACTATGGCTACACCTTC. This translates into CAISDPGTASNYGYTF.

The V gene is TRBV28, the J gene TRBJ1-1; no clear D. CDR1 MDHEN and CDR2 SYDVKM come from the germline V gene. Trimming removed 6 bases at V and 6 bases at J, with 11 bases between. CDR3 size: 12 residues. The CDR3 region has the DNA TGTGCCAGCAGGGCTACTTCCGCTGAAGCTTTCTTT. Translation gives CASRATSAEAFF.

V gene TRBV5-4 combines with J gene TRBJ1-3; no clear D gene. The V end lost 1 base, the J end lost 4 bases, and 15 bases lay between the germline ends. The CDR3 consists of 16 residues. Germline V gene lookup returns CDR1 SGHNT and CDR2 YYREEE (reference sequence). The CDR3 region is CASSLSHPEGGNTIYF. The CDR3 nucleotides are TGTGCCAGCAGCTTGTCTCACCCGGAAGGAGGAAACACCATATATTTT.

The sample holds a few counts of this clone. The rearrangement joins TRBV7-6 to TRBJ1-6; TRBD1 matches 11 bases. The trim removed 6 bases at V and 3 bases at J, leaving 4 bases unmatched. CDR3 length: 16 residues. Germline loops: CDR1 SGHVS, CDR2 FNYEAQ. The CDR3 region has the DNA TGTGCCAGCAGGCAGGGGACAGGGGGCTATAATTCACCCCTCCACTTT. Its translation: CASRQGTGGYNSPLHF.

The chain uses TRBV18 and TRBJ1-1; no clear D gene. There are 16 residues in the CDR3. Trimming stripped 8 bases from V and 4 bases from J, with 23 bases between. Per the germline V gene, CDR1 is KGHSH and CDR2 is LQKENI. CDR3: CASAHRTPPEGTEAFF. The CDR3 DNA is TGTGCCAGCGCTCATCGGACTCCCCCTGAGGGCACTGAAGCTTTCTTT. Complete variable domain (other parts from reference TRBV18 and TRBJ1-1): NAGVMQNPRHLVRRRGQEARLRCSPMKGHSHVYWYRQLPEEGLKFMVYLQKENIIDESGMPKERFSAEFPKEGPSILRIQQVVRGDSAAYFCASAHRTPPEGTEAFFGQGTRLTVV.

The rearrangement links TRBV5-1 to TRBJ2-1; D gene unclear. The CDR3 consists of 14 residues. In germline, CDR1 is SGHRS, CDR2 YFSETQ. V lost 0 bases, J lost 9 bases, and 13 bases lay in between. The CDR3 loop reads CASSLDPGKREQFF. Written as DNA, the CDR3 is TGCGCCAGCAGCTTGGATCCAGGCAAGCGTGAGCAGTTCTTC.

This clone was seen just once. The V and J genes are TRBV7-3 and TRBJ2-6, with D possibly TRBD1 on 5 matching bases. Between the trimmed V and J ends, which lost 4 bases and 1 base, there was a span of 5 bases. CDR1 and CDR2 from the germline V gene are SGHTA and FQGTGA. This CDR3 spans 14 amino acids. CDR3 sequence (DNA): TGTGCCAGCAGCTCAGGGTCTGGGGCCAACGTCCTGACTTTC. It yields the protein CASSSGSGANVLTF.

The V gene is TRBV7-9, the J gene TRBJ2-3, with 10 positions matching TRBD2. The germline V gene has CDR1 SEHNR and CDR2 FQNEAQ (reference sequence). The CDR3 is 17 amino acids. V dropped 8 bases and J dropped 2; count of bases not matched to a gene: 13. This chain's CDR3 is CASGPRTSGSYTDTQYF. The CDR3 region has the DNA TGTGCCAGCGGACCCCGGACTAGCGGAAGTTACACAGATACGCAGTATTTT. Full variable domain (missing parts from reference TRBV7-9 and TRBJ2-3): DTGVSQNPRHKITKRGQNVTFRCDPISEHNRLYWYRQTLGQGPEFLTYFQNEAQLEKSRLLSDRFSAERPKGSFSTLEIQRTEQGDSAMYLCASGPRTSGSYTDTQYFGPGTRLTVL.

V is TRBV30 and J is TRBJ1-2; TRBD1 is a possible D gene (6 bases). Germline V gene sequence: CDR1 GTSNPN, CDR2 SVGIG (reference sequence). Trimming stripped 0 bases from V and 8 bases from J, with 10 bases between. This CDR3 comprises 12 residues. The CDR3 bases are TGTGCCTGGAGTGTAGGGGGAGGCGGCTACACCTTC. Translation gives CAWSVGGGGYTF.

The chain joins TRBV30 to TRBJ1-2, with 7 positions matching TRBD1. V shed 1 base and J 7 bases; nucleotides not matched to a gene: 21. Germline loops: CDR1 GTSNPN, CDR2 SVGIG (reference sequence). CDR3 length equals 18 residues. CDR3 sequence: CAWSGDRVMGHRSGGYTF. CDR3 in DNA: TGTGCCTGGAGTGGCGACAGGGTAATGGGGCACAGATCAGGTGGCTACACCTTC.